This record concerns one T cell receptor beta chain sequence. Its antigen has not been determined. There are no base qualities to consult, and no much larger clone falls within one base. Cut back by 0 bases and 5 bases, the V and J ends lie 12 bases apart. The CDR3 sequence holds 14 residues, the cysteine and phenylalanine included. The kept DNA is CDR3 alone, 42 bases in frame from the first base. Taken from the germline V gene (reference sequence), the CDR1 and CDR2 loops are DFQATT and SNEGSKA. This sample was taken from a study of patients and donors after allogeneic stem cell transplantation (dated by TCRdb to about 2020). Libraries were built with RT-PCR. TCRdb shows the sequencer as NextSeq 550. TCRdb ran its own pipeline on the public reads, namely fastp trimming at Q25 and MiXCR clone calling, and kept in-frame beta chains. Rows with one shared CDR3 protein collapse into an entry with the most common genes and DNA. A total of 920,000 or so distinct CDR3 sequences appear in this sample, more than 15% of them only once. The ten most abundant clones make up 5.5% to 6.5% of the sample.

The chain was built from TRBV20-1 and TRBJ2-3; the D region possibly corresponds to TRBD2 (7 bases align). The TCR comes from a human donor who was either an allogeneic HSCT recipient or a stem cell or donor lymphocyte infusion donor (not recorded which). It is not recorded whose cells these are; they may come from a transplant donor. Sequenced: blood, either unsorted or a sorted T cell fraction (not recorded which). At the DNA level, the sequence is TGCAGTGCTAGAGATGGGGGGGCCGTAGATACGCAGTATTTT. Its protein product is CSARDGGAVDTQYF.